Shown below are 11 T cell receptor beta chains from a single sample sequenced in a study of cytomegalovirus exposure and HLA in healthy donors. Primers for the PCR totalled 60 Vbeta and 13 Jbeta. Assay: immunoSEQ multiplex PCR; the TCRdb copy retains only in-frame clones and omits some. The sample's table shows about 96,000 clones. The sample comprised PBMCs. These receptors came from a woman aged 25 to 45 in good health and CMV-seronegative.

The chain couples TRBV9 to TRBJ2-1; no firm D call. The CDR3 runs 16 residues. The germline gives CDR1 SGDLS, CDR2 YYNGEE. Trimming removed 0 bases at V and 0 bases at J, with 10 bases between. In nucleotides, the CDR3 is TGTGCCAGCAGCGTAGTATCGACTCCCTCCTACAATGAGCAGTTCTTC. Protein: CASSVVSTPSYNEQFF.

The chain couples TRBV4-1 to TRBJ1-1; D may be TRBD1 (5 bases). This CDR3 is built from 14 residues. V gave up 1 base and J gave up 10 bases, with 16 bases separating them. Germline values: CDR1 MGHRA, CDR2 YSYEKL. The CDR3 sequence: CASSQGIRAVGAFF. The CDR3 region has the DNA TGCGCCAGCAGCCAAGGGATCAGGGCTGTGGGAGCTTTCTTT.

The V gene is TRBV7-3, the J gene TRBJ2-7; possibly TRBD1 for D (5 bases). V lost 5 bases and J lost 2, with 13 bases in between. The CDR3 consists of 14 residues. The V gene's germline CDR1 is SGHTA and CDR2 FQGTGA. CDR3 nucleotide sequence: TGTGCCAGCAGCCTGGCAGGGCTCCCCTACGAGCAGTACTTC. It codes for CASSLAGLPYEQYF.

The chain links TRBV30 to TRBJ2-3, with 10 bases that match TRBD2. This CDR3 spans 17 amino acids. The ends lost 0 bases at V and 6 bases at J; junction bases unmatched: 12. Germline V lookup: CDR1 GTSNPN, CDR2 SVGIG (reference sequence). DNA for the CDR3: TGTGCCTGGAGTGTCCCTAAGCGGGGGGGTAATTTCGATACGCAGTATTTT. Translated, it gives CAWSVPKRGGNFDTQYF.

The chain links TRBV7-2 to TRBJ2-1, with D hard to call. V lost 2 bases and J 10 bases, leaving 9 bases between the germline ends. The V gene's germline CDR1 is SGHTA and CDR2 FQGNSA. CDR3 length: 12 residues. CDR3 region: CASSLNAAEQFF. DNA for the CDR3: TGTGCCAGCAGCTTAAACGCGGCCGAGCAGTTCTTC.

The gene calls are TRBV28 and TRBJ1-1, with 7 bases lining up with TRBD1. Looked up from germline, CDR1 is MDHEN and CDR2 is SYDVKM. Trimming removed 9 bases from V and 4 bases from J; junction bases left unmatched: 14. This CDR3 is built from 15 residues. The CDR3 nucleotides read TGTGCCAGTCGCCAAGACAGGGCACGGCTCACTGAAGCTTTCTTT. This gives the protein CASRQDRARLTEAFF.

The chain recombines TRBV6-5 with TRBJ1-2; 8 nucleotides line up with TRBD1. V trimming: 0 bases; J trimming: 7 bases; junction bases outside the gene matches: 4. CDR3 length equals 14 residues. Germline CDR1 MNHEY, CDR2 SVGAGI. The CDR3 nucleotides read TGTGCCAGCAGTTACTCGACAGGGGTTGGTGGCTACACCTTC. Its translation is CASSYSTGVGGYTF.

The chain employs TRBV5-1 and TRBJ2-5; D may be TRBD2 (5 bases). V was clipped by 6 bases and J by 1 base, with 10 bases between them. The CDR3 has 13 residues. From germline, CDR1 is SGHRS and CDR2 YFSETQ. DNA for the CDR3: TGCGCCAGCACGCGACTATCCCAAGAGACCCAGTACTTC. This codes for CASTRLSQETQYF.

This chain links TRBV7-2 with TRBJ1-6; no reliable D call. The germline V and J ends were trimmed by 1 base and 0 bases, with 4 bases remaining between them. Germline lookup yields CDR1 SGHTA and CDR2 FQGNSA. The CDR3 has 15 amino acids. The chain's CDR3 is CASSLESSYNSPLHF. The CDR3 DNA reads as TGTGCCAGCAGCTTAGAGAGCTCCTATAATTCACCCCTCCACTTT.

The chain joins TRBV4-1 to TRBJ1-5; D gene unclear. The ends were cut back, 0 bases at V and 2 bases at J, with 11 bases in the middle. The CDR3 spans 16 residues. The germline CDR1 and CDR2 sequences are MGHRA and YSYEKL. CDR3 protein: CASSQEGRNRNQPQHF. The CDR3 DNA follows: TGCGCCAGCAGCCAAGAAGGGAGGAATCGCAATCAGCCCCAGCATTTT.

V and J are TRBV7-9 and TRBJ1-1, with a tentative D call TRBD1 (6 bases). The CDR3 runs 15 residues. Germline CDR1 reads SEHNR; CDR2 reads FQNEAQ (reference sequence). Trimming left V 5 bases short and J 1 base short, with 14 bases between. The CDR3 is CASSATMGQNTEAFF. The CDR3 coding sequence is TGTGCCAGCAGCGCAACCATGGGACAGAACACTGAAGCTTTCTTT.